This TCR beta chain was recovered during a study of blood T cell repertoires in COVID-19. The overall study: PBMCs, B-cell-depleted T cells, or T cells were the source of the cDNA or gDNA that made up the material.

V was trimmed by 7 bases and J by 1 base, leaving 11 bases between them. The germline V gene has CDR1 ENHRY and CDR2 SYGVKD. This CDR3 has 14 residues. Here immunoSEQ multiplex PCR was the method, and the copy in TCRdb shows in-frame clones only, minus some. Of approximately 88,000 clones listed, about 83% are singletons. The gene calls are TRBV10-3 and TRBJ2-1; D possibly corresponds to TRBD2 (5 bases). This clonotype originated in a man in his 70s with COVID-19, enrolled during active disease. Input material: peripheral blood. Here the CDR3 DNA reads TGTGCCATCAAACAAGGAGGATCCTACAATGAGCAGTTCTTC. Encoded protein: CAIKQGGSYNEQFF.